The clone carrying this T cell receptor (beta chain) was detected only a few times. Its specificity is unknown. The CDR3 spans 17 residues. V was pared by 2 bases and J by 3 bases, with 9 bases of the junction left unmatched. The germline CDR1 and CDR2 sequences are MNHEY and SVGEGT. Sequencing of cultured CD4+ T cell DNA used the Oncomine TCR Beta short-read assay. MiXCR was run by TCRdb on the PCR reads, yielding one entry per CDR3 protein. Of some 13,000 distinct CDR3 sequences detected, 27% appear once; the ten largest clones hold under 9.5%. These data are taken from a study of vaccination and CD4 T cells after COVID-19. Study as a whole: The convalescents were made up of six males and four females, two of whom were Hispanic.

Treatment meaning: roughly 11-day PBMC culture with coronavirus spike peptide pools or control peptides (ViraFEST assay). Peptide-pool expansion of antigen-specific T cells preceded TCR sequencing in ViraFEST. The sample consisted of CD4+ T cells from blood, cultured in vitro. This sequence joins TRBV6-2 or TRBV6-3 and TRBJ2-1, with TRBD2 matching 8 bases. This receptor was obtained from a human donor who had recovered from COVID-19. The CDR3 loop is CASSYNRAGGFYNEQFF. In DNA, the CDR3 is TGTGCCAGCAGTTACAATCGGGCGGGGGGATTCTACAATGAGCAGTTCTTC.